The 28 T cell receptor beta chains listed next were all sequenced from one sample in a study of cytomegalovirus exposure and HLA in healthy donors. PCR involved 60 Vbeta and 13 Jbeta primers. Here immunoSEQ multiplex PCR was the method, and the copy in TCRdb shows in-frame clones only, minus some. The sample has some 120,000 clones, roughly 80% seen once; the top ten hold 4%. Material: PBMCs. These receptors were obtained from a man younger than 35 in good health and CMV-seropositive.

The sample holds one count of this clone. The same CDR3 arises from other DNA sequences in this sample as well. V gene TRBV27 combines with J gene TRBJ1-6; D unresolved. Trimming left V 3 bases short and J 7 bases short, with 10 bases between. The CDR3 loop spans 14 amino acids. Germline lookup yields CDR1 MNHEY and CDR2 SMNVEV (reference sequence). CDR3 amino acids: CASSFSRSNSPLHF. DNA of the CDR3: TGTGCCAGCAGTTTCAGTCGGAGCAATTCACCCCTCCACTTT.

This rearrangement joins TRBV7-9 to TRBJ1-2, with 12 bases lining up with TRBD1. This CDR3 contains 14 residues. With 9 bases clipped from V and 9 bases from J, the junction kept 11 bases outside the gene matches. Looked up from germline, CDR1 is SEHNR and CDR2 is FQNEAQ (reference sequence). CDR3 region: CASKPGQGAFSYTF. CDR3 coding DNA: TGTGCCAGTAAGCCGGGACAGGGGGCTTTCAGCTACACCTTC.

The chain has TRBV5-4 and TRBJ1-6, with 7 bases that match TRBD1. Per the germline V gene, CDR1 is SGHNT and CDR2 is YYREEE (reference sequence). The CDR3 spans 17 residues. The V segment lost 2 bases and the J segment 2 bases; nucleotides outside the gene matches: 7. The CDR3 loop is CASSFRTGTTYNSPLHF. The DNA of the CDR3 is TGTGCCAGCAGCTTCCGGACAGGAACGACCTATAATTCACCCCTCCACTTT.

The CDR3 spells CAWSWAGLAGELFF. DNA for the CDR3: TGTGCCTGGAGTTGGGCGGGACTAGCCGGGGAGCTGTTTTTT. V usage is TRBV30 and J usage is TRBJ2-2, with 8 nucleotides matching TRBD2. Per the germline V gene, CDR1 is GTSNPN and CDR2 is SVGIG (reference sequence). The junction had 5 bases not matched to a gene; V was cut back by 2 bases and J by 6 bases. This CDR3 contains 14 residues.

This clone has a handful of counts. Here the CDR3 reads CAGGRGPDTQYF. CDR3 nucleotides: TGTGCCGGTGGCAGGGGACCGGATACGCAGTATTTT. The J gene is TRBJ2-3, the V gene TRBV9; D perhaps matches TRBD1 (6 bases). V lost 10 bases, J lost 6 bases, and 15 bases lay in between. The germline V gene encodes CDR1 SGDLS and CDR2 YYNGEE. The CDR3 has 12 residues.

This clone was counted a few times. The rearrangement links TRBV10-2 to TRBJ2-6; 7 positions agree with TRBD1. Germline V gene sequence: CDR1 WSHSY, CDR2 SAAADI. CDR3 length: 19 residues. Trimming took 7 bases from V and 0 from J; bases not matched to a gene: 15. As DNA, the CDR3 is TGCGCCAGCAATATAGGTGGGACAGTAGTACGCTCTGGGGCCAACGTCCTGACTTTC. The encoded protein is CASNIGGTVVRSGANVLTF.

The chain couples TRBV6-1 to TRBJ2-7, with a possible D match to TRBD2 (6 bases). Trimming shortened V by 1 base and J by 1 base, and 14 bases separated the two germline ends. CDR3 length equals 16 residues. Germline lookup yields CDR1 MNHNS and CDR2 SASEGT. The CDR3 DNA reads as TGTGCCAGCAGTGAAGTAAGACGGGAGAGGTCCTACGAGCAGTACTTC. Protein sequence: CASSEVRRERSYEQYF.

The CDR3 loop is CASSENTGGYEQYF. CDR3 in DNA: TGTGCCAGCAGCGAGAACACAGGGGGCTACGAGCAGTACTTC. V gene TRBV7-9 combines with J gene TRBJ2-7, with TRBD1 matching 8 bases. This CDR3 contains 14 residues. V shed 5 bases and J 3 bases; nucleotides not matched to a gene: 6. In germline, CDR1 is SEHNR, CDR2 FQNEAQ (reference sequence).

This chain links TRBV5-1 with TRBJ2-1; 13 nucleotides agree with TRBD2. From germline, CDR1 is SGHRS and CDR2 YFSETQ. The CDR3 extends over 18 amino acids. V gave up 1 base and J gave up 0 bases; unmatched junction bases: 4. CDR3 coding DNA: TGCGCCAGCAGCTTGAGGGGACTAGCGGGAAGCTCCTACAATGAGCAGTTCTTC. Amino acids: CASSLRGLAGSSYNEQFF.

The chain has TRBV11-2 and TRBJ1-3; no clear D gene. Per the germline V gene, CDR1 is SGHAT and CDR2 is FQNNGV. Trimming shortened V by 5 bases and J by 0 bases, and 11 bases separated the two germline ends. This CDR3 has 15 amino acids. This CDR3 reads CASSRTWSSGNTIYF. The CDR3 bases are TGTGCCAGCAGCCGAACGTGGAGCTCTGGAAACACCATATATTTT.

This chain connects TRBV15 to TRBJ2-3; 7 bases map to TRBD2. V lost 3 bases, J lost 0 bases, and 21 bases stayed unmatched. This CDR3 spans 21 amino acids. Germline V CDR1 and CDR2: LNHNV, YYDKDF (reference sequence). The CDR3 bases are TGTGCCACCAGCAGGAGGAATGACCCCAGGACTAGTGGCGGTAGCACAGATACGCAGTATTTT. Protein product: CATSRRNDPRTSGGSTDTQYF.

The chain is built from TRBV30 and TRBJ1-5, with D possibly matching TRBD1 (5 bases). In germline, CDR1 is GTSNPN, CDR2 SVGIG (reference sequence). V lost 3 bases, J lost 7 bases, and 16 bases lay in between. This CDR3 has 14 amino acids. This CDR3 is CAWSAPGGWQPQHF. CDR3 nucleotides: TGTGCCTGGAGCGCCCCGGGGGGGTGGCAGCCCCAGCATTTT.

The chain employs TRBV4-3 and TRBJ2-1; a weak D match, TRBD2 (5 bases). Germline V gives CDR1 LGHNA, CDR2 YSLEER. V was trimmed by 4 bases and J by 8 bases, leaving 15 bases between them. The length of the CDR3 is 14 residues. This chain's CDR3 is CASSRGPSSYEQFF. CDR3 in DNA: TGCGCCAGCAGCCGCGGACCTAGCAGCTATGAGCAGTTCTTC.

This clone appeared once. V gene TRBV5-1 combines with J gene TRBJ2-5; D remains unclear. Germline lookup yields CDR1 SGHRS and CDR2 YFSETQ. This CDR3 contains 14 residues. V gave up 4 bases and J gave up 1 base, with 11 bases separating them. The CDR3 protein is CASSPERGQETQYF. The CDR3 DNA sequence: TGCGCCAGCAGCCCGGAGCGCGGCCAAGAGACCCAGTACTTC.

The chain recombines TRBV5-4 with TRBJ2-1, with TRBD1 matching over 8 bases. This CDR3 region has 15 residues. Trimming cost V 0 bases and J 3 bases; bases outside gene matches: 2. The V gene's germline CDR1 is SGHNT and CDR2 YYREEE (reference sequence). The CDR3 sequence: CASSLGTGNYNEQFF. The DNA of the CDR3 is TGTGCCAGCAGCTTGGGGACAGGGAACTACAATGAGCAGTTCTTC.

The chain employs TRBV4-3 and TRBJ2-1, with a possible D match to TRBD2 (7 bases). Per germline, CDR1 LGHNA and CDR2 YSLEER. The CDR3 extends over 15 amino acids. The V gene lost 6 bases and the J gene lost 5 bases, with 17 bases spanning the gap. The DNA of the CDR3 is TGCGCCAGCAGAGGGAGGGGCACAGGGAACAATGAGCAGTTCTTC. Its translation: CASRGRGTGNNEQFF.

This clone has more than one count but fewer than ten. The chain carries TRBV4-2 and TRBJ2-2; D might be TRBD2 (5 bases). Trimming took off 5 bases at V and 4 bases at J, with 17 bases between the two ends. The CDR3 spans 16 residues. The germline gives CDR1 LGHNA, CDR2 YNFKEQ. The CDR3 is CASSGAGIDFTGELFF. Here the CDR3 DNA reads TGTGCCAGCAGCGGCGCCGGGATCGACTTCACCGGGGAGCTGTTTTTT.

This chain connects TRBV5-1 to TRBJ2-7; D is perhaps TRBD1 (6 bases). The germline gives CDR1 SGHRS, CDR2 YFSETQ. V was clipped by 0 bases and J by 2 bases, with 12 bases between them. There are 15 residues in the CDR3. CDR3 in amino acids: CASSLVRDKTYEQYF. In DNA form, the CDR3 reads TGCGCCAGCAGCTTGGTCCGGGACAAGACCTACGAGCAGTACTTC.

This clone was seen more than once but under ten times. This rearrangement joins TRBV6-5 to TRBJ1-6, with a possible D match to TRBD1 (6 bases). The V end lost 6 bases, the J end lost 7 bases, and 16 bases lay between the germline ends. Germline CDR1 MNHEY, CDR2 SVGAGI. CDR3 length: 15 amino acids. The CDR3 reads CASRPLVGTNSPLHF. CDR3 coding DNA: TGTGCCAGCAGACCTCTCGTGGGGACAAATTCACCCCTCCACTTT.

The chain uses TRBV6-6 and TRBJ1-3; weak D call: TRBD1 (6 bases). The CDR3 is made up of 15 amino acids. Germline CDR1 and CDR2: MNHNY and SVGAGI (reference sequence). V gave up 7 bases and J gave up 0 bases, with 13 bases separating them. CDR3 nucleotide sequence: TGTGCCAGCACCCCATCAGGGGACTCTGGAAACACCATATATTTT. As protein: CASTPSGDSGNTIYF.

The chain combines TRBV4-2 with TRBJ1-2; TRBD1 aligns across 12 bases. Germline V lookup: CDR1 LGHNA, CDR2 YNFKEQ. V shed 1 base and J 6 bases; nucleotides not matched to a gene: 15. The CDR3 consists of 19 residues. The CDR3 is CASSQGLGYGTGGIDGYTF. The CDR3 DNA sequence: TGTGCCAGCAGCCAAGGATTAGGATATGGGACAGGGGGCATTGATGGCTACACCTTC.

This clone appeared once. Different DNA sequences within this sample yield the same CDR3. The chain recombines TRBV5-1 with TRBJ2-5; 9 bases are a match to TRBD1. The germline CDR1 and CDR2 sequences are SGHRS and YFSETQ. CDR3 length equals 14 residues. Unmatched junction bases numbered 4, after V lost 3 bases and J lost 4 bases. CDR3 sequence: CASSSTGGAETQYF. The DNA for the CDR3 is TGCGCCAGCAGCTCGACAGGGGGGGCAGAGACCCAGTACTTC. Full variable domain (rest looked up from reference TRBV5-1 and TRBJ2-5): KAGVTQTPRYLIKTRGQQVTLSCSPISGHRSVSWYQQTPGQGLQFLFEYFSETQRNKGNFPGRFSGRQFSNSRSEMNVSTLELGDSALYLCASSSTGGAETQYFGPGTRLLVL.

The chain links TRBV5-1 to TRBJ2-6; 10 bases are a match to TRBD1. Trimming at V came to 4 bases and at J to 4 bases, leaving 5 bases not matched to a gene. The germline CDR1 and CDR2 sequences are SGHRS and YFSETQ. The CDR3 is 16 residues long. This CDR3 reads CASSPGQGDGANVLTF. In nucleotides, the CDR3 is TGCGCCAGCAGCCCAGGACAGGGGGACGGGGCCAACGTCCTGACTTTC.

The chain combines TRBV27 with TRBJ2-7; TRBD2 aligns across 7 bases. Germline loops: CDR1 MNHEY, CDR2 SMNVEV (reference sequence). The junction had 7 bases not matched to a gene; V was cut back by 2 bases and J by 6 bases. This CDR3 contains 14 residues. CDR3: CASSLGGLPREQYF. CDR3 nucleotides: TGTGCCAGCAGTTTAGGGGGACTACCGCGCGAGCAGTACTTC.

V and J are TRBV27 and TRBJ2-2; 8 bases fit TRBD2. The V gene's germline CDR1 is MNHEY and CDR2 SMNVEV (reference sequence). CDR3 length equals 14 residues. V shed 8 bases and J 4 bases; nucleotides not matched to a gene: 6. For the CDR3, the DNA is TGTGCCAGCGTACCCGGGGGGGGCACCGGGGAGCTGTTTTTT. It is translated as CASVPGGGTGELFF.

The gene calls are TRBV5-1 and TRBJ2-1, with TRBD1 matching 7 bases. The CDR3 has 14 amino acids. CDR1 and CDR2 (germline): SGHRS, YFSETQ. V gave up 3 bases and J gave up 5 bases; unmatched junction bases: 5. This CDR3 reads CASSWITGDNEQFF. In nucleotides, the CDR3 is TGCGCCAGCAGCTGGATCACAGGGGACAATGAGCAGTTCTTC.

This clone was seen once. This chain uses TRBV11-2 with TRBJ2-7, with a possible D match to TRBD1 (6 bases). The length of the CDR3 is 16 residues. The germline CDR1 and CDR2 sequences are SGHAT and FQNNGV. V was pared by 0 bases and J by 4 bases, with 16 bases between. The CDR3 spells CASSLDGGGSYYEQYF. In nucleotides, the CDR3 is TGTGCCAGCAGCTTAGATGGTGGGGGCAGCTATTACGAGCAGTACTTC.

The chain joins TRBV15 to TRBJ2-2; 12 bases are shared with TRBD2. CDR3 length: 16 amino acids. The junction had 2 bases not matched to a gene; V was cut back by 3 bases and J by 3 bases. CDR1 is LNHNV, CDR2 YYDKDF, per germline (reference sequence). DNA of the CDR3: TGTGCCACCAGCAGCGGACTAGCGGGATACACCGGGGAGCTGTTTTTT. Its translation: CATSSGLAGYTGELFF.